The clone carrying this TCR beta chain showed up just once. Its antigen is currently unknown. Clones were read by immunoSEQ multiplex PCR, and TCRdb kept only the in-frame ones, dropping some. The sample holds 160,000 or so clones, 85% to 95% seen once. This entry belongs to a study of T cell responses to AZD1222 COVID-19 vaccine. Findings and limits, study-wide: Recipients of two AZD1222 doses showed rising Spike-specific TCR breadth and depth.

The source is an adult who received the AZD1222 COVID-19 vaccine. Here the sequenced sample was peripheral blood, taken 28 days after the second AZD1222 dose.

The CDR3: CASGLERGGYNEQFF. As DNA, the CDR3 is TGTGCTAGTGGTTTGGAGCGGGGGGGCTACAATGAGCAGTTCTTC. The gene calls are TRBV12-5 and TRBJ2-1; TRBD2 matches at 10 bases. CDR1 is LGHNT and CDR2 is FRNRAP in the germline V gene. This CDR3 is built from 15 residues. V lost 1 base to trimming and J lost 3 bases; unmatched junction nucleotides: 0.